This entry lists 11 T cell receptor beta chains sequenced from one sample in a study of cytotoxic CD8 clonotypes in ibrutinib-treated CLL. TCRdb keeps only in-frame clones here, not all; method: immunoSEQ multiplex PCR. The data hold tens of thousands of clones, with 68% observed a single time. The sequencing here drew on PBMCs, taken after 24 months of ibrutinib treatment. These receptor sequences come from a human donor with chronic lymphocytic leukemia.

This clone was seen a few times. The sample has other DNA sequences that encode this CDR3 too. This chain uses TRBV5-5 with TRBJ1-6, with 8 bases identical to TRBD1. V gave up 2 bases and J gave up 8 bases; unmatched junction bases: 3. The CDR3 runs 14 residues. Germline loops: CDR1 SGHKS, CDR2 YYEKEE (reference sequence). As DNA, the CDR3 is TGTGCCAGCAGCTTCCAGGGGGCCGATTCACCCCTCCACTTT. Residues: CASSFQGADSPLHF.

The chain couples TRBV11-2 to TRBJ1-1; 8 bases align to TRBD1. After removal of 1 base from V and 4 bases from J, the junction contained 5 bases not matched to a gene. CDR3 length: 15 amino acids. Germline CDR1 and CDR2: SGHAT and FQNNGV. The DNA for the CDR3 is TGTGCCAGCAGCTTAGGCAGGGGGCCGGGCACTGAAGCTTTCTTT. Amino acids: CASSLGRGPGTEAFF.

This clone has a single count. The chain combines TRBV10-2 with TRBJ2-7; 7 positions agree with TRBD1. The CDR3 is 15 amino acids. The V gene end was trimmed by 6 bases and the J gene end by 0 bases; junction bases not matched to a gene: 8. Germline assignment: CDR1 WSHSY and CDR2 SAAADI. The CDR3 DNA reads TGCGCCAGCAGAGCCCCGGGACAGCTCTCCTACGAGCAGTACTTC. Translated, it gives CASRAPGQLSYEQYF.

This clone was recorded a few times. The V and J genes are TRBV19 and TRBJ2-5, with D tentatively TRBD1 (6 bases). This CDR3 is built from 15 residues. V lost 6 bases and J lost 7, with 21 bases in between. Per the germline V gene, CDR1 is LNHDA and CDR2 is SQIVND (reference sequence). Here the CDR3 DNA reads TGTGCCAGTAGGTCCAAGGGGGACCCAGTAGGGACCCAGTACTTC. Translated: CASRSKGDPVGTQYF. Filled out from reference TRBV19 and TRBJ2-5, the complete variable domain reads DGGITQSPKYLFRKEGQNVTLSCEQNLNHDAMYWYRQDPGQGLRLIYYSQIVNDFQKGDIAEGYSVSREKKESFPLTVTSAQKNPTAFYLCASRSKGDPVGTQYFGPGTRLLVL.

Only a few counts were recorded for this clone. The V gene is TRBV7-9, the J gene TRBJ1-2; a possible D gene is TRBD1 (6 bases). The CDR3 runs to 13 residues. Germline V gives CDR1 SEHNR, CDR2 FQNEAQ (reference sequence). With 4 bases removed from V and 6 bases from J, the gap between germline ends came to 12 bases. The CDR3 coding sequence is TGTGCCAGCAGCTCAGGCAGGGGCGATGGCTACACCTTC. It specifies CASSSGRGDGYTF.

V is TRBV27 and J is TRBJ1-1; D is possibly TRBD1 (6 bases). The CDR3 runs 12 residues. V shed 5 bases and J shed 5 bases, with 9 bases lying between them. Germline V lookup: CDR1 MNHEY, CDR2 SMNVEV (reference sequence). CDR3 protein: CASSTGWTEAFF. CDR3 in DNA: TGTGCCAGCAGTACAGGGTGGACTGAAGCTTTCTTT.

V usage is TRBV5-4 and J usage is TRBJ1-1; possibly TRBD1 for D (6 bases). With 3 bases removed from V and 3 bases from J, the gap between germline ends came to 12 bases. Germline V gives CDR1 SGHNT, CDR2 YYREEE (reference sequence). CDR3 length: 14 residues. CDR3 sequence reads: CASSYNREYTEAFF. The DNA for the CDR3 is TGTGCCAGCAGCTATAACAGGGAATACACTGAAGCTTTCTTT.

The V and J genes are TRBV29-1 and TRBJ2-5; a possible D gene is TRBD1 (8 bases). The CDR3 is 12 amino acids. The germline V gene has CDR1 SQVTM and CDR2 ANQGSEA. Trimming took off 7 bases at V and 3 bases at J, with 12 bases between the two ends. The DNA of the CDR3 is TGCAGCGACACAGGGGGGGAAGAGACCCAGTACTTC. This translates into CSDTGGEETQYF.

The V and J genes are TRBV5-6 and TRBJ1-6, with D possibly matching TRBD1 (5 bases). The CDR3 has 14 residues. Germline V gives CDR1 SGHDT, CDR2 YYEEEE. V was clipped by 4 bases and J by 8 bases, with 13 bases between them. This CDR3 is CASSAGGGYSPLHF. CDR3 nucleotide sequence: TGTGCCAGCAGCGCGGGGGGTGGTTATTCACCCCTCCACTTT.

The chain joins TRBV4-3 to TRBJ2-7; D gene uncertain. This CDR3 spans 15 amino acids. V gave up 3 bases and J gave up 4 bases, with 16 bases separating them. Germline lookup yields CDR1 LGHNA and CDR2 YSLEER. CDR3 coding DNA: TGCGCCAGCAGCCATTGGTCTACCACCGGGTACGAGCAGTACTTC. It specifies CASSHWSTTGYEQYF.

The chain uses TRBV29-1 and TRBJ1-2; D unresolved. This CDR3 region has 11 residues. Per the germline V gene, CDR1 is SQVTM and CDR2 is ANQGSEA. V lost 7 bases to trimming and J lost 4 bases, with 10 bases between them. CDR3 protein: CSGQWGYGYTF. The CDR3 DNA is TGCAGCGGGCAGTGGGGCTATGGCTACACCTTC.